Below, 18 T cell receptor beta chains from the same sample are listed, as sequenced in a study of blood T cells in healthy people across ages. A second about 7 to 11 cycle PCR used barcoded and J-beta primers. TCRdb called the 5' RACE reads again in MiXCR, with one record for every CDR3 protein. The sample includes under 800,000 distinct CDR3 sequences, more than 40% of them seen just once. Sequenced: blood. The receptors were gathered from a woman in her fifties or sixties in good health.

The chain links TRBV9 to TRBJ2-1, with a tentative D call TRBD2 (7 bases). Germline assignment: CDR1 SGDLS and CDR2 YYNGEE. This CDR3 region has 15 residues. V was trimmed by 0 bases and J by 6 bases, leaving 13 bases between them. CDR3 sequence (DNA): TGTGCCAGCAGCGTAGAGGCCGGGGGGCGCAATGAGCAGTTCTTC. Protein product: CASSVEAGGRNEQFF.

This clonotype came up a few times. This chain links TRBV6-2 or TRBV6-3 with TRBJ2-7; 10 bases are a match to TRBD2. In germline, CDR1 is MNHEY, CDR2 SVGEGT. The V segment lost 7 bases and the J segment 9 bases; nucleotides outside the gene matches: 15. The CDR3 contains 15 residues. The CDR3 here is CASKPGLAEFTAQYF. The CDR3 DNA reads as TGTGCCAGCAAACCAGGACTAGCGGAATTTACGGCGCAGTACTTC.

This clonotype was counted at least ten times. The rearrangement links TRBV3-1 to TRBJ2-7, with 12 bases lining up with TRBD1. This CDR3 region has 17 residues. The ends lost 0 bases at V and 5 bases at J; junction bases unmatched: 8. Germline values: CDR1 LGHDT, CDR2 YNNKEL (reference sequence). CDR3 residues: CASSQDLGDRGLDEQYF. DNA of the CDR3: TGTGCCAGCAGCCAAGATCTTGGGGACAGGGGGCTCGACGAGCAGTACTTC.

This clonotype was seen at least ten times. The CDR3 loop reads CASTPGGTAVSTDTQYF. CDR3 coding DNA: TGTGCCAGCACCCCCGGGGGGACAGCCGTAAGCACAGATACGCAGTATTTT. The chain joins TRBV7-2 to TRBJ2-3, with D perhaps TRBD1 or TRBD2 (7 bases each). This CDR3 region has 17 residues. With 7 bases removed from V and 0 bases from J, the gap between germline ends came to 20 bases. The germline gives CDR1 SGHTA, CDR2 FQGNSA. Combining the CDR3 with reference TRBV7-2 and TRBJ2-3 gives the whole variable domain GAGVSQSPSNKVTEKGKDVELRCDPISGHTALYWYRQSLGQGLEFLIYFQGNSAPDKSGLPSDRFSAERTGGSVSTLTIQRTQQEDSAVYLCASTPGGTAVSTDTQYFGPGTRLTVL.

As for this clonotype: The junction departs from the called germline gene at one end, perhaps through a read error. This CDR3 reads CVSSSGETQYF. The CDR3 DNA follows: TGCGTCAGCAGTTCTGGAGAGACCCAGTACTTC. V gene TRBV5-1 combines with J gene TRBJ2-5, with D unclear. This CDR3 has 11 amino acids. Germline CDR1 SGHRS, CDR2 YFSETQ.

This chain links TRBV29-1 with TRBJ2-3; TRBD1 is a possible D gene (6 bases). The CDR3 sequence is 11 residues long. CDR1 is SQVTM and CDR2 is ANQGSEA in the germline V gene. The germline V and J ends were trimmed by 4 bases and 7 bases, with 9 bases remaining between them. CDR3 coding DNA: TGCAGCGTTGGACAGGTCCATACGCAGTATTTT. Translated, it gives CSVGQVHTQYF.

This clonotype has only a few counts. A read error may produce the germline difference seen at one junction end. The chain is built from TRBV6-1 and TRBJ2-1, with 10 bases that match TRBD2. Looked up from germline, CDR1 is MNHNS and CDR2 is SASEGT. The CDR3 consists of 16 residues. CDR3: CASIEGLAASYNEQFF. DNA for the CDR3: TGTGCCAGCATTGAAGGACTAGCGGCCTCCTACAATGAGCAGTTCTTC.

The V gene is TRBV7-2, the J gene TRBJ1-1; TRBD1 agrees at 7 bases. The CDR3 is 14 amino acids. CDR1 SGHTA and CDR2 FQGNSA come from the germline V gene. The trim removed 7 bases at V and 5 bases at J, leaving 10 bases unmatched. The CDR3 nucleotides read TGTGCCAGCACAACATCAGGGGGAGGGACTGAAGCTTTCTTT. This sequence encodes CASTTSGGGTEAFF.

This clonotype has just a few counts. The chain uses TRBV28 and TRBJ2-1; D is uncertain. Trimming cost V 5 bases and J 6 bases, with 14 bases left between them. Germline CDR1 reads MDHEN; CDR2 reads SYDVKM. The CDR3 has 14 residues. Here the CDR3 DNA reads TGTGCCAGCAGTAAAGCAGGTACCTTCAATGAGCAGTTCTTC. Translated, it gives CASSKAGTFNEQFF.

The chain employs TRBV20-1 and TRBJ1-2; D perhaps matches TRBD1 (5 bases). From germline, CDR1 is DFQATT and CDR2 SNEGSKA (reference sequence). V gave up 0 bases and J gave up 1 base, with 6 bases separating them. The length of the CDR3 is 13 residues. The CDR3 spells CSARDRVNYGYTF. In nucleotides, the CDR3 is TGCAGTGCTAGAGACAGGGTTAACTATGGCTACACCTTC.

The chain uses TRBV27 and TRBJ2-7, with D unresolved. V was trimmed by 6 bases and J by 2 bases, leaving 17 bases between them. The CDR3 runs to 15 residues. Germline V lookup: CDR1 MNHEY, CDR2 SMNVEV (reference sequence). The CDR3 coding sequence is TGTGCCAGCAGAAGTTATCGGGCCGGAGCCTACGAGCAGTACTTC. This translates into CASRSYRAGAYEQYF.

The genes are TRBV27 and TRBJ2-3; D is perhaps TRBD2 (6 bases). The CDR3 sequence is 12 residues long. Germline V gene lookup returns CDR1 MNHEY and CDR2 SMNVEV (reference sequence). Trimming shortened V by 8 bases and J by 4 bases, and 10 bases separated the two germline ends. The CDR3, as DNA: TGTGCCAGCGGGAGGCTGGCAGATACGCAGTATTTT. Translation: CASGRLADTQYF.

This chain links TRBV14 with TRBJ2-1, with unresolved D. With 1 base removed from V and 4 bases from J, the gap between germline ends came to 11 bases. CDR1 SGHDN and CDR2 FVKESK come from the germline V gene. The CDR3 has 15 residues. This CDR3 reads CASSQVGSLYNEQFF. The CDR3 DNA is TGTGCCAGCAGCCAAGTCGGTTCCCTTTACAATGAGCAGTTCTTC.

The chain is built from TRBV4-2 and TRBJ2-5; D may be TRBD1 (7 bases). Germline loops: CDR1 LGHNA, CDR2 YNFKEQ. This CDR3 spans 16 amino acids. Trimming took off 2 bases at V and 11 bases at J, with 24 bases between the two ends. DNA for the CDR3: TGTGCCAGCAGCCAAAATGGCAGGGGGGCTTTTGGTGAGCAGTACTTC. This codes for CASSQNGRGAFGEQYF.

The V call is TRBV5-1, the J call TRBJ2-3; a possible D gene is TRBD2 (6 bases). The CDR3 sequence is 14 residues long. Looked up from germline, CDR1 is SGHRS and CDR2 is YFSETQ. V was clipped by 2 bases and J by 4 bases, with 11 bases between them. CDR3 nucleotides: TGCGCCAGCAGCTTTGGGGCTAGCGCAGATACGCAGTATTTT. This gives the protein CASSFGASADTQYF.

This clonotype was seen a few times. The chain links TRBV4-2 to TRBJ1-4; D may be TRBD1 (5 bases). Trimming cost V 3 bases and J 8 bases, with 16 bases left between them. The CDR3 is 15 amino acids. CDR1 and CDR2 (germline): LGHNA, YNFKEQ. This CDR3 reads CASSQGGVQGEKLFF. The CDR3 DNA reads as TGTGCCAGCAGCCAGGGGGGGGTCCAAGGGGAAAAACTGTTTTTT.

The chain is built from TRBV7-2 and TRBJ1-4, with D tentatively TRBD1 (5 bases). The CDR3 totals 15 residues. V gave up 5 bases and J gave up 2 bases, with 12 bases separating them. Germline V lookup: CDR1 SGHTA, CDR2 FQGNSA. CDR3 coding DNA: TGTGCCAGCAGCCAGAGGGGACGGACTAATGAAAAACTGTTTTTT. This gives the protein CASSQRGRTNEKLFF. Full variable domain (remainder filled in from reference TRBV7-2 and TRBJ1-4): GAGVSQSPSNKVTEKGKDVELRCDPISGHTALYWYRQSLGQGLEFLIYFQGNSAPDKSGLPSDRFSAERTGGSVSTLTIQRTQQEDSAVYLCASSQRGRTNEKLFFGSGTQLSVL.

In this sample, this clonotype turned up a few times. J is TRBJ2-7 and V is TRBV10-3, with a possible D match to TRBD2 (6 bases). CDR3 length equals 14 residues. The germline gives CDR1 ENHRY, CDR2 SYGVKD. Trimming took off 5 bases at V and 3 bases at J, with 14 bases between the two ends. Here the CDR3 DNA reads TGTGCCATCAGTTCGGGACTTGGAAACTACGAGCAGTACTTC. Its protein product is CAISSGLGNYEQYF.